These 15 T cell receptor beta chains came from one sample sequenced in a study of glioma-infiltrating T cells. The iRepertoire nested amplicon-rescue multiplex PCR amplified TCR alpha and beta CDR3s from RNA. TCRdb analysed the multiplex PCR reads with MiXCR anew, one entry per CDR3 protein. Of 300,000 to 450,000 distinct CDR3 sequences listed, about two fifths are singletons. The sample taken for sequencing was glioma tissue, nonneoplastic brain tissue, or PBMCs (not recorded which). The receptors derive from a human donor with low-grade glioma or glioblastoma, undergoing nonglioma brain surgery, or in good health (not recorded which).

This clonotype has just one count. This may be a read error: a much more frequent sequence differs by one nucleotide. The CDR3 coding sequence is TGTGCCAGCAAAAGAGGGATAGCGGGCAATGAGCAGTTCTTC. Translating gives CASKRGIAGNEQFF. This chain uses TRBV6-5 with TRBJ2-1; 7 nucleotides agree with TRBD2. Germline CDR1 reads MNHEY; CDR2 reads SVGAGI. The V and J ends lost 7 bases and 6 bases, in that order; junction bases with no gene match: 9. The CDR3 sequence is 14 residues long.

This clonotype was seen more than once but under ten times. V is TRBV7-9 and J is TRBJ2-3, with 7 bases fitting TRBD2. Unmatched junction bases numbered 8, after V lost 5 bases and J lost 3 bases. Per the germline V gene, CDR1 is SEHNR and CDR2 is FQNEAQ (reference sequence). The CDR3 has 15 residues. The CDR3 DNA reads as TGTGCCAGCAGCCCGCTTGGGGGGGTTACAGATACGCAGTATTTT. Translating gives CASSPLGGVTDTQYF.

This clonotype was detected a few times. The V and J genes are TRBV7-9 and TRBJ1-2; D not resolved. The CDR3 has 14 residues. CDR1 and CDR2 from the germline V gene are SEHNR and FQNEAQ (reference sequence). Trimming stripped 7 bases from V and 8 bases from J, with 20 bases between. The CDR3 spells CASTLRPGGLGYTF. The CDR3 nucleotides read TGTGCCAGCACCCTCCGACCGGGAGGGCTCGGCTACACCTTC.

Worth noting for this clonotype: This may be a read error: a much more frequent sequence differs by one nucleotide. The V gene is TRBV6-5, the J gene TRBJ1-2, with D unclear. The germline gives CDR1 MNHEY, CDR2 SVGAGI. The CDR3 runs to 14 residues. The DNA for the CDR3 is TGTGCCAGCAGTTACTCCGGGAGGCTCTATAGCTACACCTTC. Its protein is CASSYSGRLYSYTF.

This clonotype was counted only a few times. The chain links TRBV5-4 to TRBJ2-7, with 7 bases fitting TRBD1. The CDR3 is 13 amino acids. Germline loops: CDR1 SGHNT, CDR2 YYREEE (reference sequence). V lost 1 base and J lost 3; bases outside the gene matches: 1. Here the CDR3 DNA reads TGTGCCAGCAGCTTGAACAGGGGCTACGAGCAGTACTTC. Translation: CASSLNRGYEQYF.

Concerning this clonotype itself: A much larger clone sits a single nucleotide away, making a read error possible. J is TRBJ2-7 and V is TRBV6-6; a weak D match, TRBD1 (5 bases). This CDR3 is built from 13 residues. V gave up 0 bases and J gave up 6 bases, with 9 bases separating them. Looked up from germline, CDR1 is MNHNY and CDR2 is SVGAGI (reference sequence). Here the CDR3 reads CASSYSGASEQYF. Here the CDR3 DNA reads TGTGCCAGCAGTTACTCAGGGGCAAGCGAGCAGTACTTC.

Comment on this clonotype: A much larger clone sits a single nucleotide away, making a read error possible. Lacking the conserved final phenylalanine or tryptophan, this CDR3 likely reflects a read error. This rearrangement joins TRBV6-2 or TRBV6-3 to TRBJ2-5, with a weak D call TRBD2 (6 bases). The CDR3 runs to 15 residues. Germline assignment: CDR1 MNHEY and CDR2 SVGEGT. The ends were cut back, 2 bases at V and 3 bases at J, with 13 bases in the middle. The CDR3 DNA is TGTGCCAGCAGTTACGGCGGGGCGATGAAAGAGACCCAGTACCTC. Amino acids: CASSYGGAMKETQYL.

This sequence joins TRBV20-1 and TRBJ1-6; tentatively, D is TRBD1 (5 bases). V lost 0 bases and J 8 bases, leaving 11 bases between the germline ends. The length of the CDR3 is 14 residues. Germline V gene sequence: CDR1 DFQATT, CDR2 SNEGSKA (reference sequence). CDR3 sequence reads: CSARDRAGHSPLHF. The CDR3 DNA is TGCAGTGCTAGAGATCGGGCAGGGCATTCACCCCTCCACTTT.

Worth noting for this clonotype: Since a much larger clone is just one base distant, this may be a read error. The chain couples TRBV6-1 to TRBJ1-2; TRBD1 is a possible D gene (6 bases). The CDR3 has 15 residues. V was cut by 2 bases and J by 6 bases, with 16 bases left in between. Germline V gene data show CDR1 as MNHNS and CDR2 as SASEGT. The CDR3 sequence is CASSEFGGAGNGYTF. The CDR3 DNA follows: TGTGCCAGCAGTGAATTTGGGGGGGCGGGGAATGGCTACACCTTC.

V usage is TRBV25-1 and J usage is TRBJ1-4; the D gene is possibly TRBD1 (6 bases). V gave up 2 bases and J gave up 6 bases, with 22 bases separating them. This CDR3 region has 18 residues. Germline-derived CDR1 and CDR2 are MGHDK and SYGVNS. The CDR3 region is CASSELPGVKGQDEKLFF. The CDR3 nucleotides are TGTGCCAGCAGTGAACTCCCAGGGGTAAAGGGTCAGGATGAAAAACTGTTTTTT. Full variable domain (missing parts from reference TRBV25-1 and TRBJ1-4): EADIYQTPRYLVIGTGKKITLECSQTMGHDKMYWYQQDPGMELHLIHYSYGVNSTEKGDLSSESTVSRIRTEHFPLTLESARPSHTSQYLCASSELPGVKGQDEKLFFGSGTQLSVL.

On this clonotype: A much larger clone differs from this one at a single base, so this may be a read error. This rearrangement joins TRBV6-1 to TRBJ1-1, with 7 bases matching TRBD1. The germline V gene encodes CDR1 MNHNS and CDR2 SASEGT. V lost 6 bases and J lost 3; bases outside the gene matches: 4. The CDR3 spans 13 residues. CDR3 coding DNA: TGTGCCAGCAGCAGGGGGGAGGACACTGAAGCTTTCTTT. It encodes CASSRGEDTEAFF.

This clonotype has a count of ten or more. The chain employs TRBV27 and TRBJ2-7, with TRBD1 as a possible D gene (6 bases). The V end was cut by 1 base, the J end by 3 bases, with 7 bases between. This CDR3 is 13 amino acids long. CDR1 is MNHEY and CDR2 is SMNVEV in the germline V gene (reference sequence). CDR3: CASSLFRGYEQYF. For the CDR3, the DNA is TGTGCCAGCAGTTTATTCAGGGGCTACGAGCAGTACTTC.

J is TRBJ1-1 and V is TRBV11-1; weak D call: TRBD1 (6 bases). Trimming took 7 bases from V and 4 from J, leaving 19 bases between them. This CDR3 spans 15 amino acids. Germline CDR1 SGHAT, CDR2 FQDESV (reference sequence). The CDR3 nucleotides are TGTGCCAGCACCACCTCCGCTGTAGGGGGCACTGAAGCTTTCTTT. This sequence encodes CASTTSAVGGTEAFF.

This chain links TRBV19 with TRBJ2-1; D is ambiguous. CDR3 size: 18 residues. Deletions cut 7 bases from V and 0 bases from J, with 22 bases between. Germline-derived CDR1 and CDR2 are LNHDA and SQIVND (reference sequence). CDR3 in DNA: TGTGCCAGTATGAAGCGCCATCCGCAAAAATCCTCCTACAATGAGCAGTTCTTC. As protein: CASMKRHPQKSSYNEQFF.

Regarding this clonotype: This may stem from a read error, because a much larger clone lies one nucleotide away. The CDR3 nucleotides read TGTGCCAGCAGCTTAATCCGGACAGACGGCACTGAAGCTTTCTTT. Translated, it gives CASSLIRTDGTEAFF. The chain combines TRBV7-2 with TRBJ1-1, with a weak D call TRBD1 (6 bases). Germline V gene data show CDR1 as SGHTA and CDR2 as FQGNSA. V was trimmed by 2 bases and J by 4 bases, leaving 14 bases between them. The CDR3 has 15 residues.